This paragraph reports one T cell receptor beta chain. Its target is unknown. The sample originates from a study of CD4 T cells in relation to SARS-CoV-2 and coronaviruses. Clones were read by immunoSEQ multiplex PCR, and TCRdb kept only the in-frame ones, dropping some. The table lists 21,000 or so clones, more than 70% of them singletons. Study-wide results and caveats: Samples before the pandemic and after infection were not matched within any donor.

CD4+ T cells from unexposed donors were obtained before the COVID-19 pandemic (2011-2018). CD4+ T cells were isolated from the cells after 10 days of culture. Cells permitting, SARS-CoV-2 S/N and four cold-coronavirus spikes were tested on unexposed-donor CD4+ T cells. Cultures held two million PBMCs per well with about 10 IU/ml IL-2. The sequence was collected from a human donor in good health. The specimen sequenced was CD4+ T cells from PBMCs, cultured in vitro.

CDR3 sequence reads: CASLMVGTSTGELFF. The CDR3, as DNA: TGTGCCAGCCTCATGGTGGGGACCAGCACCGGGGAGCTGTTTTTT. The genes are TRBV6-5 and TRBJ2-2; D may be TRBD1 or TRBD2 (5 bases each). Germline V gene lookup returns CDR1 MNHEY and CDR2 SVGAGI. CDR3 length equals 15 residues. Trimming pared 8 bases from V and 4 bases from J, leaving 17 bases between.